The T cell receptor beta chain described here comes from a study of shared clonotypes between healthy human individuals. Per germline, CDR1 MNHEY and CDR2 SMNVEV (reference sequence). The CDR3 has 13 residues. Trimming took 3 bases from V and 2 from J, leaving 7 bases between them. Unsorted PBMC replicate PCRs used around 300 ng DNA, around 28,000 T cell genomes. Assay used: immunoSEQ multiplex PCR; TCRdb lists only in-frame clones, some missing. Counted here are 400,000 to 500,000 clones, 76% occurring once; the ten biggest clones make up over 10%. This clone was observed a few times. Material: PBMCs. The rearrangement uses TRBV27 and TRBJ1-1; D is undetermined. This clonotype originated in a middle-aged woman in good health. Some clones in this sample may be carry-over from other donors' samples. The CDR3 DNA reads TGTGCCAGCAGTTTCTCCATAAACACTGAAGCTTTCTTT. This encodes CASSFSINTEAFF.